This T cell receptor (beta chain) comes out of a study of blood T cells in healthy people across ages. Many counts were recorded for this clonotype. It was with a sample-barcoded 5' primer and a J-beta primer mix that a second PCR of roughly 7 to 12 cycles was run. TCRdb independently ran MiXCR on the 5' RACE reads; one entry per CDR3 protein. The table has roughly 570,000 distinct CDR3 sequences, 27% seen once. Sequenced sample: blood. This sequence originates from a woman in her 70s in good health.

The CDR3 DNA is TGCAGCGTCAGTGCGACTAGCGAAGAGACCCAGTACTTC. Translation: CSVSATSEETQYF. The chain has TRBV29-1 and TRBJ2-5; 8 bases are a match to TRBD2. Germline values: CDR1 SQVTM, CDR2 ANQGSEA. Trimming took 6 bases from V and 3 from J; bases not matched to a gene: 6. This CDR3 comprises 13 residues.